This T cell receptor (beta chain) was recovered during a study of blood T cell repertoires in COVID-19. Whole-study context: Sample material is recorded as cDNA or gDNA derived from T cells, B-cell-depleted T cells, or PBMCs.

Per the original data handling: Nucleated cell counts were estimated from reference gene primer amplification. Clones were sequenced by immunoSEQ multiplex PCR, and TCRdb holds only the in-frame ones, with some missing. Clone size and the V and J calls come from that table; the DNA yielded D and trimming. This sample has some 59,000 clones, with about 80% found just once. Seattle cases were enrolled at active infection and followed longitudinally. The CDR3 covers 16 residues. The V and J genes are TRBV12-2 and TRBJ2-7; the table names TRBD1, a call not compared with the DNA. TRBV12-2 is given as a pseudogene. What was sequenced was peripheral blood. This sequence originates from a man in his thirties or forties with COVID-19, enrolled during active disease. The CDR3 DNA follows: TGTGCAAGTCGCTTAGGGGGGCGGTCCCATAGGATCGAGCAGTACTTC. Translated: CASRLGGRSHRIEQYF.